This TCR beta chain derives from a study of CD8+ T cells in alopecia areata (dated by TCRdb to 2016 to 2018). For context, the study as a whole: The treated patients took part in an open-label pilot trial in which moderate-to-severe alopecia areata was treated with oral tofacitinib at 5 to 10 mg twice daily. Scalp clonality was compared among normal scalp (n=4), patchy alopecia areata scalp (n=8), and alopecia totalis/universalis scalp (n=8). Patients stayed on tofacitinib for 6 to 18 months and then had 6 months of follow-up off drug so that delayed response and recurrence could be assessed. RNA was extracted with the PAXgene miRNA kit for fixed scalp, the miRNeasy kit for PBMCs, and the RNeasy kit for mouse skin. TCRbeta CDR3 regions were amplified by immunoSEQ multiplex PCR with 35 Vbeta forward and 13 Jbeta reverse primers. High-throughput TCRbeta sequencing was used to examine T cell clonal expansion in alopecia areata in both the C3H/HeJ mouse model and human patients. Scalp tissue and sorted CD4+ and CD8+ peripheral blood T cells from patchy and totalis/universalis alopecia areata patients and from healthy controls were covered by human TCRbeta sequencing. Disease severity in treated patients was measured with the SALT score, which quantifies the percentage of affected scalp surface area. Biopsies were taken from tofacitinib-treated patients at baseline and again at 4 and 24 weeks into treatment, and several of those patients also had a later scalp biopsy.

At the junction V is shortened by 3 bases and J by 1 base, with 9 bases in between. From a lookup of the germline V gene (reference sequence), CDR1 and CDR2 are GTSNPN and SVGIG. Inclusive of the bounding cysteine and phenylalanine, the CDR3 is 13 residues long. Just the 39-base CDR3 DNA is kept, in frame starting at base 1. Results and caveats for the whole study, not just this receptor: Because the treated cohort was small and had just a single nonresponder, larger studies are needed to establish links between baseline CD8+ expansion and response. Many expanded lesional clones persisted in scalp and blood during tofacitinib treatment, which may partly explain relapse after stopping treatment. Compared with mice, TCR sequences shared between patients were less clear, possibly partly because of HLA diversity across the patient population. Unlike mouse skin, where gammadelta T cells dominate, normal human skin contains resident alphabeta T cells that get sequenced too, which complicates analysis of the scalp TCR repertoire. Tofacitinib significantly lowered scalp clonality and the number of expanded CD8+ clones among the top 100 scalp clones. Compared with normal scalp, lesional scalp had higher clonality and more expanded CD8+ clones, particularly in alopecia totalis/universalis, a pattern that suggests antigenic drive.

This clone was counted only a few times. Its antigen is not yet known. The input lacks base qualities; no much larger clone sits a single base away. The same CDR3 is also encoded by other DNA sequences in this sample. This specimen's treatment or condition label, per the study, means: oral pan-JAK inhibitor, 5-10 mg twice daily. Peripheral blood and lesional scalp punch biopsies were obtained from patients with alopecia areata. PBMCs were isolated by density centrifugation and stained for CD3, CD4 and CD8, after which CD4+ and CD8+ T cells were sorted on a FACSAria. Libraries were prepared through the immunoSEQ multiplex PCR assay. RNA was extracted from all samples and reverse transcribed into cDNA as template for TCR sequencing. SuperScript III was used for first-strand cDNA synthesis, primed with a 2:1 mix of oligo-dT and random hexamers. A synthetic immune receptor repertoire was used to gauge amplification bias, and whatever bias remained was removed computationally. On the authors' methods: After raw reads were preprocessed to remove errors, the CDR3 was defined following IMGT conventions as running from the conserved cysteine to phenylalanine. To get clonality, Shannon entropy was normalized by log2 of the number of productive unique TCRs and the result was subtracted from 1. CD4 or CD8 identity of scalp clones was inferred by cross-referencing scalp TCRbeta sequences with sorted blood CD4 and CD8 repertoires. TCRdb stores this immuneACCESS table with in-frame sequences only. Part of the clones is absent; in the studies checked, under half of the shortfall reflects unresolved V genes, and no reason is known for the rest. The DNA was the basis for D and trimming; V, J and clone size are from that table. This sample holds about 250,000 clones; about three fifths were observed only once. The top ten clonotypes cover around 0.92% of the sample.

Sequencing was performed on CD4+ T cells sorted from blood, taken around week 54, from a patient treated with tofacitinib. This sequence originates from a human donor with alopecia areata. Recombination connected TRBV30 to TRBJ1-1, with TRBD1 as a weak D call on 6 bases. The sequenced DNA is TGTGCCTGGAGCGTGGGACAGAACACTGAAGCTTTCTTT. Its protein product is CAWSVGQNTEAFF.